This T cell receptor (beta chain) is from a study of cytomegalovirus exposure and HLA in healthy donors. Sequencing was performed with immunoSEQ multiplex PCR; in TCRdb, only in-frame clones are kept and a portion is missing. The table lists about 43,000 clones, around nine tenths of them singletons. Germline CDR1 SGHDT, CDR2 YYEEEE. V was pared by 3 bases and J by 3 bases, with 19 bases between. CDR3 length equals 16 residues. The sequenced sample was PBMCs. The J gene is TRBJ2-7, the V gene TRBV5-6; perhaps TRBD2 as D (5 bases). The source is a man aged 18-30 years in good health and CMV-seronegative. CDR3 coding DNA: TGTGCCAGCAGCTCGTATGCGTCTAGCTTGGTCTACGAGCAGTACTTC. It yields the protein CASSSYASSLVYEQYF.